These 26 T cell receptor beta chains originate from one sample sequenced in a study of CD8 T cells in ankylosing spondylitis. Study-wide points: What appeared characteristic of ankylosing spondylitis blood was a TCR beta motif of under 10 highly homologous variants.

TCRdb itself ran the 5' RACE reads through MiXCR, one entry per CDR3 protein. Of about 840,000 distinct CDR3 sequences in the sample, about 11% were seen once. Their antigens are not known. The sequenced sample consisted of blood, either unsorted or a sorted T cell fraction (not recorded which). The receptors here all came from a male donor with ankylosing spondylitis.

The table lists this clonotype with a few counts. The chain couples TRBV20-1 to TRBJ2-1, with 8 positions matching TRBD2. CDR3 length equals 15 residues. The germline CDR1 and CDR2 sequences are DFQATT and SNEGSKA (reference sequence). V was clipped by 0 bases and J by 3 bases; unmatched bases: 4. The chain's CDR3 is CSARDSRGGYNEQFF. The CDR3 DNA sequence: TGCAGTGCTAGAGATTCCCGGGGGGGCTACAATGAGCAGTTCTTC.

This clonotype has more than one count but fewer than ten. CDR3 in DNA: TGTGCCAGCAGCCTCGGCTCCATCCCCGATACGCAGTATTTT. Amino acid sequence: CASSLGSIPDTQYF. V usage is TRBV3-1 and J usage is TRBJ2-3; D gene ambiguous. Germline V gene data show CDR1 as LGHDT and CDR2 as YNNKEL (reference sequence). The V and J ends lost 4 bases and 6 bases respectively, with 14 bases between them. The CDR3 is made up of 14 amino acids.

V and J are TRBV6-1 and TRBJ2-3; 9 bases map to TRBD2. This CDR3 comprises 15 residues. Germline CDR1 reads MNHNS; CDR2 reads SASEGT. V lost 8 bases to trimming and J lost 7 bases; unmatched junction nucleotides: 13. The CDR3 here is CASRAGGPIVNTQYF. DNA of the CDR3: TGTGCCAGCCGGGCGGGAGGGCCGATAGTGAATACGCAGTATTTT.

Regarding this clonotype: With a much larger clone just one base away, this may be a read error. The J gene is TRBJ2-7, the V gene TRBV12-3 or TRBV12-4, with D possibly TRBD2 on 6 matching bases. The V gene lost 2 bases and the J gene lost 6 bases, with 11 bases spanning the gap. CDR3 length equals 13 residues. For the CDR3, the DNA is TGTGCCAGCAGTTTACAGGTCGGGGGCGAGCAGTACTTC. Translated, it gives CASSLQVGGEQYF.

The chain is built from TRBV5-1 and TRBJ1-1; 9 bases agree with TRBD1. The V gene end was trimmed by 4 bases and the J gene end by 2 bases; junction bases not matched to a gene: 6. Germline values: CDR1 SGHRS, CDR2 YFSETQ. The CDR3 spans 15 residues. The CDR3 region is CASSRQGQGNTEAFF. Here the CDR3 DNA reads TGCGCCAGCAGCCGCCAGGGACAGGGAAACACTGAAGCTTTCTTT.

This chain joins TRBV7-3 and TRBJ2-5; possibly TRBD1 for D (5 bases). Per the germline V gene, CDR1 is SGHTA and CDR2 is FQGTGA. Trimming left V 2 bases short and J 0 bases short, with 13 bases between. CDR3 size: 16 residues. CDR3 in amino acids: CASSLVTASYQETQYF. The CDR3, as DNA: TGTGCCAGCAGCTTAGTGACAGCTTCCTACCAAGAGACCCAGTACTTC.

This clonotype occurred a few times. This chain links TRBV20-1 with TRBJ1-2; no reliable D call. The CDR3 length is 15 residues. Trimming removed 3 bases from V and 1 base from J, with 15 bases in between. The germline V gene encodes CDR1 DFQATT and CDR2 SNEGSKA (reference sequence). This chain's CDR3 is CSASSPSTVNYGYTF. CDR3 sequence (DNA): TGCAGTGCTAGTAGCCCATCGACCGTTAACTATGGCTACACCTTC.

This clonotype was seen at least ten times. The chain is built from TRBV12-3 or TRBV12-4 and TRBJ2-1, with D hard to call. The CDR3 has 11 amino acids. The V gene lost 5 bases and the J gene lost 10 bases, with 9 bases spanning the gap. The CDR3 DNA sequence: TGTGCCAGCAGTGTTTATCGAGAGCAGTTCTTC. This sequence encodes CASSVYREQFF.

V is TRBV4-3 and J is TRBJ1-1; 10 bases align to TRBD1. The V segment lost 4 bases and the J segment 1 base; nucleotides outside the gene matches: 6. The CDR3 extends over 16 amino acids. Germline lookup yields CDR1 LGHNA and CDR2 YSLEER. The CDR3 sequence: CASSPGQGEWNTEAFF. DNA of the CDR3: TGCGCCAGCAGCCCTGGACAGGGGGAATGGAACACTGAAGCTTTCTTT.

This clonotype was found a few times. V is TRBV6-6 and J is TRBJ2-1; D is possibly TRBD1 or TRBD2 (5 bases each). The V gene lost 10 bases and the J gene lost 4 bases, with 14 bases spanning the gap. Germline loops: CDR1 MNHNY, CDR2 SVGAGI (reference sequence). The CDR3 contains 13 residues. The CDR3 is CATRDGLYNEQFF. DNA for the CDR3: TGTGCCACCCGGGACGGACTTTACAATGAGCAGTTCTTC.

The rearrangement uses TRBV10-2 and TRBJ2-7; unclear D gene. Deletions cut 6 bases from V and 7 bases from J, with 10 bases between. In germline, CDR1 is WSHSY, CDR2 SAAADI. The CDR3 loop spans 11 amino acids. CDR3 sequence (DNA): TGCGCCAGCAGAGGGCCTGGGGAGCAGTACTTC. This encodes CASRGPGEQYF.

This clonotype showed up just a few times. J is TRBJ2-3 and V is TRBV9; 8 positions agree with TRBD1. CDR1 is SGDLS and CDR2 is YYNGEE in the germline V gene. The V and J ends lost 3 bases and 7 bases, in that order; junction bases with no gene match: 10. This CDR3 spans 15 amino acids. The DNA for the CDR3 is TGTGCCAGCAGCGCGGGGACAGGCCCGGGGAATACGCAGTATTTT. This codes for CASSAGTGPGNTQYF.

The chain employs TRBV20-1 and TRBJ1-5; D uncertain. V dropped 4 bases and J dropped 4 bases, with 23 bases sitting between them. Germline CDR1 and CDR2: DFQATT and SNEGSKA (reference sequence). The CDR3 spans 17 residues. CDR3 sequence (DNA): TGCAGTGCTACCCGAACGGGTCCCCTAGCCGAGAATCAGCCCCAGCATTTT. Translated, it gives CSATRTGPLAENQPQHF.

The chain joins TRBV6-5 to TRBJ2-5, with D perhaps TRBD2 (5 bases). The V gene lost 5 bases and the J gene lost 7 bases, with 11 bases spanning the gap. The CDR3 is 12 amino acids. Germline V gene lookup returns CDR1 MNHEY and CDR2 SVGAGI. In DNA form, the CDR3 reads TGTGCCAGCAGTCAGACGGCGGGGACCCAGTACTTC. This codes for CASSQTAGTQYF.

This clonotype has more than one count but fewer than ten. V usage is TRBV20-1 and J usage is TRBJ2-5, with D tentatively TRBD2 (6 bases). V lost 2 bases to trimming and J lost 4 bases, with 11 bases between them. The CDR3 loop spans 13 amino acids. Germline V gene lookup returns CDR1 DFQATT and CDR2 SNEGSKA (reference sequence). CDR3 loop: CSARQGGRETQYF. Here the CDR3 DNA reads TGCAGTGCTAGACAGGGAGGTAGAGAGACCCAGTACTTC.

This clonotype came up a few times. The chain combines TRBV18 with TRBJ1-2; a weak D match, TRBD1 (5 bases). This CDR3 spans 13 amino acids. Trimming left V 2 bases short and J 8 bases short, with 12 bases between. Germline-derived CDR1 and CDR2 are KGHSH and LQKENI. DNA for the CDR3: TGTGCCAGCTCACCAGTGGGGGTAGGCGGCTACACCTTC. Its translation: CASSPVGVGGYTF.

A few counts support this clonotype. This chain connects TRBV5-1 to TRBJ1-2; D may be TRBD1 (5 bases). This CDR3 has 14 amino acids. With 4 bases removed from V and 4 bases from J, the gap between germline ends came to 14 bases. Germline loops: CDR1 SGHRS, CDR2 YFSETQ. CDR3 nucleotide sequence: TGCGCCAGCAGCCCGGGACCCCCTCCCTATGGCTACACCTTC. Translating gives CASSPGPPPYGYTF. The full variable domain, rest sourced from reference TRBV5-1 and TRBJ1-2, is KAGVTQTPRYLIKTRGQQVTLSCSPISGHRSVSWYQQTPGQGLQFLFEYFSETQRNKGNFPGRFSGRQFSNSRSEMNVSTLELGDSALYLCASSPGPPPYGYTFGSGTRLTVV.

The rearrangement links TRBV20-1 to TRBJ2-7; 8 bases are shared with TRBD1. Germline CDR1 reads DFQATT; CDR2 reads SNEGSKA (reference sequence). V was pared by 8 bases and J by 9 bases, with 12 bases of the junction left unmatched. The CDR3 length is 12 residues. CDR3 in DNA: TGCAGTCACGGGACAGGCGTGTCTGGGCAGTACTTC. Protein product: CSHGTGVSGQYF.

The chain combines TRBV6-6 with TRBJ2-7; possibly TRBD1 for D (6 bases). Trimming removed 2 bases at V and 3 bases at J, with 8 bases between. This CDR3 has 13 residues. Germline values: CDR1 MNHNY, CDR2 SVGAGI (reference sequence). The CDR3 protein is CASSYQDSYEQYF. The CDR3, as DNA: TGTGCCAGCAGTTACCAGGACAGCTACGAGCAGTACTTC.

The V call is TRBV20-1, the J call TRBJ2-5; D is perhaps TRBD2 (6 bases). CDR1 and CDR2 (germline): DFQATT, SNEGSKA (reference sequence). CDR3 length equals 14 residues. Trimming stripped 3 bases from V and 5 bases from J, with 16 bases between. In nucleotides, the CDR3 is TGCAGTGCTAGTTACCTCGGGACTTATGAGACCCAGTACTTC. This sequence encodes CSASYLGTYETQYF.

This rearrangement joins TRBV24-1 to TRBJ2-3; TRBD2 matches at 9 bases. Germline V gene sequence: CDR1 KGHDR, CDR2 SFDVKD. With 0 bases clipped from V and 4 bases from J, the junction kept 4 bases outside the gene matches. The CDR3 extends over 16 amino acids. The CDR3 sequence: CATSDLPSSGADTQYF. The CDR3 region has the DNA TGTGCCACCAGTGATTTGCCGTCTAGCGGGGCAGATACGCAGTATTTT.

Only a few counts were recorded for this clonotype. The rearrangement uses TRBV20-1 and TRBJ2-2; D may correspond to TRBD1 or TRBD2 (5 bases each). The CDR3 totals 16 residues. The germline gives CDR1 DFQATT, CDR2 SNEGSKA (reference sequence). Trimming stripped 0 bases from V and 6 bases from J, with 17 bases between. The CDR3 loop reads CSARDTRKGTAGELFF. In nucleotides, the CDR3 is TGCAGTGCTAGAGATACCCGGAAGGGGACGGCCGGGGAGCTGTTTTTT.

V gene TRBV2 combines with J gene TRBJ2-2, with 14 bases matching TRBD2. The junction had 8 bases not matched to a gene; V was cut back by 2 bases and J by 0 bases. Germline CDR1 is SNHLY and CDR2 is FYNNEI. The CDR3 consists of 20 residues. The DNA of the CDR3 is TGTGCCAGCAGTGAAAGGGGGCCGGGACTAGCGGGAGCGAACACCGGGGAGCTGTTTTTT. Protein sequence: CASSERGPGLAGANTGELFF.

This clonotype was recorded a few times. V usage is TRBV20-1 and J usage is TRBJ2-5, with D possibly being TRBD1 or TRBD2 (6 bases each). Trimming pared 0 bases from V and 5 bases from J, leaving 16 bases between. The CDR3 length is 15 residues. Germline loops: CDR1 DFQATT, CDR2 SNEGSKA (reference sequence). The CDR3 DNA reads as TGCAGTGCTAGAGATTTAAACGGGGGCACGGAGACCCAGTACTTC. Its translation: CSARDLNGGTETQYF.

This chain links TRBV7-2 with TRBJ1-3; the D gene is possibly TRBD1 (5 bases). The V and J ends lost 0 bases and 3 bases respectively, with 9 bases between them. This CDR3 is 15 amino acids long. Germline CDR1 reads SGHTA; CDR2 reads FQGNSA. The chain's CDR3 is CASSLAGGYGNTIYF. CDR3 nucleotide sequence: TGTGCCAGCAGCTTAGCGGGGGGTTATGGAAACACCATATATTTT.

This clonotype was counted a few times. The chain is built from TRBV6-1 and TRBJ2-6; 8 positions agree with TRBD2. Germline V gene data show CDR1 as MNHNS and CDR2 as SASEGT. The trim removed 7 bases at V and 0 bases at J, leaving 8 bases unmatched. CDR3 length: 17 amino acids. The DNA for the CDR3 is TGTGCCAGCACCTTGACTAGCGACCCCTCTGGGGCCAACGTCCTGACTTTC. This encodes CASTLTSDPSGANVLTF.